This paragraph reports one T cell receptor (beta chain). The data derive from a study of shared clonotypes between healthy human individuals. As originally analysed: Filtering differed for immunoSEQ, which gave only junction sequences without quality scores. Assay: immunoSEQ multiplex PCR; the TCRdb copy retains only in-frame clones and omits some. For V, J and clone size, that table is used; D and trimming come from the DNA. The table includes millions of clones, about 92% detected once. The sequenced sample was naive CD4+ T cells from PBMCs. Indicated subset: CD45RA+ positively selected. The receptor comes from a man in his late teens or twenties in good health. Some clones in this sample may be carry-over from other donors' samples.

The CDR3: CASSPLEQGGPQHF. The DNA for the CDR3 is TGTGCCAGCAGCCCCTTGGAACAGGGCGGGCCCCAGCATTTT. V usage is TRBV2 and J usage is TRBJ1-5; TRBD1 might be the D (6 bases). The CDR3 extends over 14 amino acids. Looked up from germline, CDR1 is SNHLY and CDR2 is FYNNEI. The ends were cut back, 6 bases at V and 9 bases at J, with 18 bases in the middle.